These T cell receptor beta chains were read from a single sample in a study of T cell repertoires in cytomegalovirus infection. Via MiXCR, TCRdb re-called the reads, giving one row per CDR3 protein. Of about 360,000 distinct CDR3 sequences in the sample, about a sixth are singletons; the top ten hold roughly 9%. Sequencing used PBMCs. These receptors were collected from a human donor in good health (CMV status not recorded). Some clones in this sample may be carry-over from other donors' samples. The CDR3 runs from the conserved cysteine through the conserved F or W. The D gene is left open where the match is weak. Only some rows state a clone size, as once, few, many or a class for expanded clones.

TRBD2,TRBJ2-3,TRBV7-2,many,CASSPLAGVLDTQYF,TGTGCCAGCAGTCCACTAGCGGGAGTTCTGGATACGCAGTATTTT
TRBD2,TRBJ2-5,TRBV7-2,many,CASSPQRGIQETQYF,TGTGCCAGCAGCCCGCAGCGGGGCATCCAAGAGACCCAGTACTTC
-,TRBJ1-2,TRBV29-1,-,CSVGLGAGGYTF,TGCAGCGTTGGGCTCGGGGCTGGCGGCTACACCTTC
-,TRBJ1-6,TRBV19,-,CASSIIGDADNSPLHF,TGTGCCAGTAGTATCATAGGGGACGCGGATAATTCACCCCTCCACTTT
-,TRBJ2-7,TRBV7-2,many,CASSLGQTSYEQYF,TGTGCCAGCAGCTTAGGACAGACGTCCTACGAGCAGTACTTC
-,TRBJ2-3,TRBV7-8,many,CASKSGHSTDTQYF,TGTGCCAGCAAATCCGGACATAGCACAGATACGCAGTATTTT
-,TRBJ1-6,TRBV20-1,-,CSARDKGTGNSPLHF,TGCAGTGCTAGAGATAAGGGAACCGGTAATTCACCCCTCCACTTT
TRBD1,TRBJ2-7,TRBV6-5,few,CASSPGTGTREQYF,TGTGCCAGCAGCCCCGGGACAGGGACCAGGGAGCAGTACTTC
-,TRBJ2-7,TRBV6-5,-,CASSRPGTFVYEQYF,TGTGCCAGCAGTCGCCCTGGGACTTTCGTCTACGAGCAGTACTTC
-,TRBJ1-5,TRBV4-3,-,CASSQDQGWNQPQHF,TGCGCCAGCAGCCAAGACCAGGGGTGGAATCAGCCCCAGCATTTT
TRBD2,TRBJ2-3,TRBV29-1,few,CSVDGTSGSGTQYF,TGCAGCGTTGACGGTACTAGCGGGAGTGGCACGCAGTATTTT